Each of the 15 T cell receptor beta chains below was sequenced from the same sample in a study of blood T cell repertoires in COVID-19. Using immunoSEQ multiplex PCR, the repertoire was profiled, and TCRdb retains in-frame clones only, with some absent. The sample includes under 200,000 clones, about 80% seen only once; the top ten take about 3.7%. Material for sequencing was PBMCs or T cells enriched from blood (not recorded which). Every receptor here comes from a woman aged 55-75 years who had recovered from COVID-19.

The chain has TRBV20-1 and TRBJ2-1, with TRBD2 identical over 13 bases. Germline loops: CDR1 DFQATT, CDR2 SNEGSKA (reference sequence). After removal of 3 bases from V and 0 bases from J, the junction contained 5 bases not matched to a gene. This CDR3 contains 17 residues. The CDR3 nucleotides are TGCAGTGCTAGTGGACTAGCGGGGGACTCCTCCTACAATGAGCAGTTCTTC. This translates into CSASGLAGDSSYNEQFF.

The chain carries TRBV10-1 and TRBJ2-2; 9 bases fit TRBD2. The CDR3 is made up of 15 amino acids. The germline gives CDR1 WNHNN, CDR2 SYGVQD (reference sequence). V gave up 8 bases and J gave up 6 bases; unmatched junction bases: 10. The DNA for the CDR3 is TGCGCCAGCCAAGCGGGGGGAGTCTCCTCCGGGGAGCTGTTTTTT. Its protein is CASQAGGVSSGELFF.

The rearrangement joins TRBV3-1 (or the pseudogene TRBV3-2) to TRBJ2-3, with TRBD2 as a possible D gene (6 bases). CDR1 and CDR2 (germline): LGHDT, YNNKEL (reference sequence). The CDR3 has 14 amino acids. V was shortened by 0 bases and J by 4 bases, with 8 bases between the two germline ends. DNA for the CDR3: TGTGCCAGCAGCCAAGAGTCGGGGGCAGATACGCAGTATTTT. This gives the protein CASSQESGADTQYF.

CDR3 residues: CASKERRVDEQFF. CDR3 bases: TGTGCCAGCAAGGAGAGGCGGGTGGATGAGCAGTTCTTC. V is TRBV12-3 or TRBV12-4 and J is TRBJ2-1; possibly TRBD2 for D (5 bases). Trimming took off 7 bases at V and 8 bases at J, with 15 bases between the two ends. The CDR3 runs 13 residues.

The gene calls are TRBV5-1 and TRBJ2-3; 14 bases map to TRBD2. The junction had 9 bases not matched to a gene; V was cut back by 4 bases and J by 5 bases. The CDR3 has 17 amino acids. Germline V gene lookup returns CDR1 SGHRS and CDR2 YFSETQ. The CDR3 sequence is CASSPKTSGGVIDTQYF. CDR3 DNA: TGCGCCAGCAGCCCTAAGACTAGCGGGGGGGTCATAGATACGCAGTATTTT. The variable domain in full, with the rest retrieved from reference TRBV5-1 and TRBJ2-3, is KAGVTQTPRYLIKTRGQQVTLSCSPISGHRSVSWYQQTPGQGLQFLFEYFSETQRNKGNFPGRFSGRQFSNSRSEMNVSTLELGDSALYLCASSPKTSGGVIDTQYFGPGTRLTVL.

The sample holds one count of this clone. V usage is TRBV24-1 and J usage is TRBJ2-2; D uncertain. V was clipped by 5 bases and J by 1 base, with 16 bases between them. This CDR3 is 17 amino acids long. Germline-derived CDR1 and CDR2 are KGHDR and SFDVKD. The CDR3 bases are TGTGCCACCAGTGTGGTGGGCCCGCCGGTGAACACCGGGGAGCTGTTTTTT. This codes for CATSVVGPPVNTGELFF.

The genes are TRBV25-1 and TRBJ1-2; 10 nucleotides agree with TRBD1. V shed 6 bases and J 5 bases; nucleotides not matched to a gene: 6. The CDR3 is 14 amino acids. Germline CDR1 MGHDK, CDR2 SYGVNS. The CDR3 spells CASRGTGVVYGYTF. CDR3 coding DNA: TGTGCCAGCAGAGGGACAGGGGTTGTTTATGGCTACACCTTC.

The chain couples TRBV11-2 to TRBJ1-2, with 7 bases that match TRBD1. V dropped 5 bases and J dropped 3; count of bases not matched to a gene: 9. From germline, CDR1 is SGHAT and CDR2 FQNNGV. There are 15 residues in the CDR3. CDR3 sequence reads: CASSPGRDRHYGYTF. CDR3 DNA: TGTGCCAGCAGCCCCGGCCGGGACAGACACTATGGCTACACCTTC.

The gene calls are TRBV5-5 and TRBJ2-4; D may be TRBD2 (5 bases). With 4 bases removed from V and 1 base from J, the gap between germline ends came to 12 bases. The CDR3 sequence is 15 residues long. CDR1 is SGHKS, CDR2 YYEKEE, per germline (reference sequence). The CDR3 sequence: CASSPRTGAKNIQYF. CDR3 nucleotide sequence: TGTGCCAGCAGCCCCCGGACTGGGGCCAAAAACATTCAGTACTTC.

This clone was observed once. The CDR3 region is CSVGVTSGELFF. The DNA of the CDR3 is TGCAGCGTTGGAGTGACTTCCGGGGAGCTGTTTTTT. The chain joins TRBV29-1 to TRBJ2-2, with D unresolved. Trimming left V 4 bases short and J 6 bases short, with 9 bases between. Germline values: CDR1 SQVTM, CDR2 ANQGSEA. This CDR3 comprises 12 residues.

This clone was recorded a few times. V and J are TRBV6-5 and TRBJ1-1; 7 nucleotides agree with TRBD1. V lost 6 bases and J lost 6; bases outside the gene matches: 7. The CDR3 sequence is 13 residues long. Per germline, CDR1 MNHEY and CDR2 SVGAGI. CDR3 coding DNA: TGTGCCAGCAGCTCCGACAGGGAATCTGAAGCTTTCTTT. It translates to CASSSDRESEAFF.

This CDR3 is CASSLVGQGGGYTF. The CDR3 DNA is TGTGCCAGCAGCTTAGTCGGACAGGGAGGTGGCTACACCTTC. The chain carries TRBV11-2 and TRBJ1-2, with TRBD1 matching over 8 bases. Germline CDR1 reads SGHAT; CDR2 reads FQNNGV. The V and J ends lost 1 base and 7 bases, in that order; junction bases with no gene match: 5. The CDR3 covers 14 residues.

V and J are TRBV6-5 and TRBJ1-1, with D unclear. The CDR3 totals 13 residues. Germline CDR1 MNHEY, CDR2 SVGAGI. Trimming pared 8 bases from V and 5 bases from J, leaving 15 bases between. The DNA for the CDR3 is TGTGCCAGCCGTACCTCGAGGGAAACTGAAGCTTTCTTT. As protein: CASRTSRETEAFF.

This clone was counted only a few times. The V and J genes are TRBV5-1 and TRBJ2-7, with 8 bases identical to TRBD1. This CDR3 region has 14 residues. CDR1 is SGHRS and CDR2 is YFSETQ in the germline V gene. V lost 7 bases, J lost 0 bases, and 6 bases stayed unmatched. The CDR3 spells CASHQGAGSYEQYF. CDR3 DNA: TGCGCCAGCCACCAGGGGGCAGGCTCCTACGAGCAGTACTTC.

The V and J genes are TRBV27 and TRBJ1-1; 9 bases fit TRBD1. The germline V gene has CDR1 MNHEY and CDR2 SMNVEV (reference sequence). The CDR3 spans 14 residues. J gave up 5 bases and V 9 bases, and 10 bases lay outside the gene matches. The CDR3 nucleotides are TGTGCCAGGACCCCTACAGGGGGCTGGACTGAAGCTTTCTTT. Translation gives CARTPTGGWTEAFF.